The 17 T cell receptor beta chains given below trace back to one sample, sequenced in a study of cytomegalovirus exposure and HLA in healthy donors. It was with 60 Vbeta and 13 Jbeta primers that the PCR ran. The assay was immunoSEQ multiplex PCR, and TCRdb's table has in-frame clones only and misses some. Across around 53,000 clones, the top ten clones capture under 15% of the sample. Sequencing input: PBMCs. These receptors were taken from a man aged 18 to 29 in good health and CMV-seropositive.

This chain links TRBV14 with TRBJ2-7, with 8 positions matching TRBD2. The junction had 10 bases not matched to a gene; V was cut back by 4 bases and J by 2 bases. This CDR3 region has 16 residues. Germline values: CDR1 SGHDN, CDR2 FVKESK. CDR3 sequence: CASSPRTSLSAYEQYF. The CDR3 DNA reads as TGTGCCAGCAGCCCGCGGACTAGCCTTTCCGCCTACGAGCAGTACTTC.

V usage is TRBV4-1 and J usage is TRBJ1-1; unclear D gene. The ends were cut back, 0 bases at V and 3 bases at J, with 5 bases in the middle. The CDR3 is 13 amino acids. Germline lookup yields CDR1 MGHRA and CDR2 YSYEKL. CDR3 nucleotides: TGCGCCAGCAGCCAAGATTCCGACACTGAAGCTTTCTTT. Translated: CASSQDSDTEAFF.

The gene calls are TRBV7-6 and TRBJ2-7; TRBD2 agrees at 10 bases. The CDR3 runs to 14 residues. V lost 4 bases, J lost 5 bases, and 5 bases stayed unmatched. Germline V gene lookup returns CDR1 SGHVS and CDR2 FNYEAQ. DNA for the CDR3: TGTGCCAGCAGCTCACTAGCGGGAATAGACGAGCAGTACTTC. Its protein product is CASSSLAGIDEQYF.

J is TRBJ2-5 and V is TRBV28; maybe TRBD2 (5 bases). This CDR3 contains 16 residues. V lost 4 bases, J lost 1 base, and 16 bases lay in between. Looked up from germline, CDR1 is MDHEN and CDR2 is SYDVKM. The DNA for the CDR3 is TGTGCCAGCAGTTCCAAAGAGGAGGTGACCCAAGAGACCCAGTACTTC. Encoded protein: CASSSKEEVTQETQYF.

The V and J genes are TRBV5-4 and TRBJ2-7; 10 positions agree with TRBD2. The CDR3 extends over 14 amino acids. Germline loops: CDR1 SGHNT, CDR2 YYREEE (reference sequence). V gave up 3 bases and J gave up 4 bases; unmatched junction bases: 4. CDR3 in amino acids: CASSWSGGAYEQYF. CDR3 DNA: TGTGCCAGCAGCTGGAGCGGGGGGGCATACGAGCAGTACTTC. The whole variable domain, filled in from reference TRBV5-4 and TRBJ2-7, reads ETGVTQSPTHLIKTRGQQVTLRCSSQSGHNTVSWYQQALGQGPQFIFQYYREEENGRGNFPPRFSGLQFPNYSSELNVNALELDDSALYLCASSWSGGAYEQYFGPGTRLTVT.

V and J are TRBV28 and TRBJ1-2; maybe TRBD1 (6 bases). Trimming took 2 bases from V and 5 from J, leaving 9 bases between them. The CDR3 contains 13 residues. The germline V gene encodes CDR1 MDHEN and CDR2 SYDVKM. The CDR3 nucleotides read TGTGCCAGCAGTTTAGTTAGGGGGTATGGCTACACCTTC. This encodes CASSLVRGYGYTF.

The rearrangement uses TRBV19 and TRBJ1-1; D possibly corresponds to TRBD1 (5 bases). There are 15 residues in the CDR3. V lost 6 bases, J lost 2 bases, and 16 bases lay in between. Germline V lookup: CDR1 LNHDA, CDR2 SQIVND (reference sequence). The CDR3 spells CASRGDWTGNTEAFF. The CDR3 DNA sequence: TGTGCCAGTAGGGGGGACTGGACGGGAAACACTGAAGCTTTCTTT.

The chain employs TRBV10-1 and TRBJ2-7; 9 bases agree with TRBD1. V dropped 6 bases and J dropped 6; count of bases not matched to a gene: 9. This CDR3 is 14 amino acids long. Germline values: CDR1 WNHNN, CDR2 SYGVQD (reference sequence). The CDR3 nucleotides are TGCGCCAGCAGCCCGGGGGACAGGGCGGGCGAGCAGTACTTC. The encoded protein is CASSPGDRAGEQYF.

The chain recombines TRBV10-1 with TRBJ2-2, with a possible D match to TRBD1 (7 bases). V lost 3 bases and J lost 6, with 14 bases in between. The germline gives CDR1 WNHNN, CDR2 SYGVQD (reference sequence). This CDR3 spans 15 amino acids. CDR3 amino acids: CASSDPEGAAGELFF. The CDR3 nucleotides are TGCGCCAGCAGTGACCCGGAGGGGGCGGCCGGGGAGCTGTTTTTT.

The chain is built from TRBV5-4 and TRBJ2-1; TRBD2 aligns across 8 bases. The V and J ends lost 4 bases and 7 bases, in that order; junction bases with no gene match: 13. The CDR3 contains 16 residues. Germline V gene data show CDR1 as SGHNT and CDR2 as YYREEE (reference sequence). The CDR3 region is CASSLTTGGPGNEQFF. The DNA of the CDR3 is TGTGCCAGCAGCCTGACCACGGGAGGGCCGGGAAATGAGCAGTTCTTC.

This chain links TRBV2 with TRBJ1-1; D gene uncertain. The germline V and J ends were trimmed by 5 bases and 7 bases, with 14 bases remaining between them. The CDR3 is 13 amino acids. The germline V gene encodes CDR1 SNHLY and CDR2 FYNNEI. The CDR3 loop reads CASSLRGLSEAFF. In nucleotides, the CDR3 is TGTGCCAGCAGTTTAAGAGGGCTTAGTGAAGCTTTCTTT.

This chain links TRBV5-5 with TRBJ2-5; D perhaps matches TRBD1 (5 bases). The V and J ends lost 4 bases and 3 bases respectively, with 7 bases between them. This CDR3 spans 12 amino acids. Per germline, CDR1 SGHKS and CDR2 YYEKEE (reference sequence). The CDR3 coding sequence is TGTGCCAGCAGCCTCAGGGAAGAGACCCAGTACTTC. Amino acid sequence: CASSLREETQYF.

V usage is TRBV2 and J usage is TRBJ2-7, with D perhaps TRBD2 (7 bases). V was clipped by 7 bases and J by 12 bases, with 22 bases between them. This CDR3 is 13 amino acids long. From germline, CDR1 is SNHLY and CDR2 FYNNEI. CDR3 nucleotide sequence: TGTGCCAGCACTGGAAGGGGGGGCCGCAGGGTGTACTTC. Translating it yields CASTGRGGRRVYF.

The V gene is TRBV7-3, the J gene TRBJ1-3, with a possible D match to TRBD1 (6 bases). CDR1 is SGHTA, CDR2 FQGTGA, per germline. The CDR3 is 18 residues long. V dropped 5 bases and J dropped 0 bases, with 20 bases sitting between them. CDR3 sequence (DNA): TGTGCCAGCAGCCCACATGGGGGGGGCCCTTTCTCTGGAAACACCATATATTTT. It translates to CASSPHGGGPFSGNTIYF. Using reference TRBV7-3 and TRBJ1-3 for the parts outside the CDR3, the full variable domain is GAGVSQTPSNKVTEKGKYVELRCDPISGHTALYWYRQSLGQGPEFLIYFQGTGAADDSGLPNDRFFAVRPEGSVSTLKIQRTERGDSAVYLCASSPHGGGPFSGNTIYFGEGSWLTVV.

J is TRBJ2-7 and V is TRBV29-1; D ambiguous. The V and J ends lost 8 bases and 0 bases respectively, with 11 bases between them. The CDR3 has 12 residues. CDR1 SQVTM and CDR2 ANQGSEA come from the germline V gene. CDR3 in DNA: TGCAGCTCCTCGGGTGACTCCTACGAGCAGTACTTC. Its protein product is CSSSGDSYEQYF.

This rearrangement joins TRBV7-6 to TRBJ2-5; 9 positions match TRBD2. The J call may be incorrect, as the DNA end agrees better with TRBJ2-7. There are 14 residues in the CDR3. The germline V gene has CDR1 SGHVS and CDR2 FNYEAQ. The CDR3 sequence: CASSPSSGTYEQYF. The CDR3 DNA sequence: TGTGCCAGCAGCCCATCTAGCGGGACCTACGAGCAGTACTTC.

V gene TRBV14 combines with J gene TRBJ1-3, with D tentatively TRBD1 (6 bases). CDR3 length: 16 amino acids. The V gene lost 2 bases and the J gene lost 2 bases, with 13 bases spanning the gap. Germline V gene sequence: CDR1 SGHDN, CDR2 FVKESK. Here the CDR3 DNA reads TGTGCCAGCAGCCAAAACAGGGTCGGTGCTGGAAACACCATATATTTT. Its protein is CASSQNRVGAGNTIYF.